The 21 T cell receptor beta chains listed next were all sequenced from one sample in a study of blood T cells in healthy people across ages. Then a second PCR, running roughly 7 to 11 cycles, was carried out with a sample-barcoded 5' primer and a J-beta primer mix. TCRdb re-derived calls from the 5' RACE reads in MiXCR, one entry per CDR3 protein. The data contain 1,500,000 or so distinct CDR3 sequences, almost 60% of them singletons. The sample taken for sequencing was blood. These receptor sequences come from a man aged 18-30 years in good health.

This clonotype was counted a few times. The chain is built from TRBV20-1 and TRBJ2-5; 11 bases align to TRBD2. The J call may be in error: the DNA end matches TRBJ2-7 better. Looked up from germline, CDR1 is DFQATT and CDR2 is SNEGSKA (reference sequence). The length of the CDR3 is 14 residues. The CDR3 loop reads CSANPGTSGYEQYF. DNA of the CDR3: TGCAGTGCTAACCCCGGGACTAGCGGATACGAGCAGTACTTC.

This clonotype has a handful of counts. The V gene is TRBV4-3, the J gene TRBJ2-6, with 8 bases matching TRBD1. CDR1 and CDR2 from the germline V gene are LGHNA and YSLEER. The CDR3 loop spans 14 amino acids. Unmatched junction bases numbered 3, after V lost 9 bases and J lost 2 bases. The CDR3 spells CASTDRAGANVLTF. CDR3 in DNA: TGCGCCAGTACGGACAGGGCTGGGGCCAACGTCCTGACTTTC.

This sequence joins TRBV6-5 and TRBJ2-5, with no clear D. The J call may be faulty, since TRBJ2-7 better matches the DNA end. The CDR3 has 13 residues. Germline CDR1 reads MNHEY; CDR2 reads SVGAGI. The CDR3: CASSMGQNYEQYF. The CDR3 nucleotides read TGTGCCAGCAGCATGGGTCAGAACTACGAGCAGTACTTC.

V and J are TRBV6-2 or TRBV6-3 and TRBJ2-1; 9 positions match TRBD2. The CDR3 covers 15 residues. Unmatched junction bases numbered 4, after V lost 4 bases and J lost 3 bases. CDR1 MNHEY and CDR2 SVGEGT come from the germline V gene. The CDR3 region is CASSFSGGFYNEQFF. Written as DNA, the CDR3 is TGTGCCAGCAGTTTTAGCGGGGGATTCTACAATGAGCAGTTCTTC.

This chain connects TRBV5-6 to TRBJ2-7; TRBD1 matches 8 bases. J gave up 6 bases and V 3 bases, and 8 bases lay outside the gene matches. This CDR3 is 14 amino acids long. The germline CDR1 and CDR2 sequences are SGHDT and YYEEEE. CDR3 sequence (DNA): TGTGCCAGCAGCTCCGACAGGGGATTGGGCGAGCAGTACTTC. Encoded protein: CASSSDRGLGEQYF.

The rearrangement joins TRBV7-9 to TRBJ1-6, with 8 bases that match TRBD1. CDR1 and CDR2 from the germline V gene are SEHNR and FQNEAQ (reference sequence). After removal of 11 bases from V and 5 bases from J, the junction contained 8 bases not matched to a gene. The CDR3 contains 14 residues. DNA of the CDR3: TGTGCCGGCCACGCGGGACAGGATAATTCACCCCTCCACTTT. It yields the protein CAGHAGQDNSPLHF.

This chain uses TRBV10-3 with TRBJ2-1, with a weak D call TRBD1 (5 bases). Trimming took 6 bases from V and 4 from J, leaving 16 bases between them. Germline V lookup: CDR1 ENHRY, CDR2 SYGVKD. There are 15 residues in the CDR3. For the CDR3, the DNA is TGTGCCATCAGCCAACAGGAGAACCTTTACAATGAGCAGTTCTTC. Translation gives CAISQQENLYNEQFF.

The chain is built from TRBV5-1 and TRBJ2-1, with D perhaps given as TRBD1 or TRBD2 (6 bases each). Trimming stripped 1 base from V and 8 bases from J, with 13 bases between. The germline CDR1 and CDR2 sequences are SGHRS and YFSETQ. This CDR3 is 14 amino acids long. DNA of the CDR3: TGCGCCAGCAGCTTGACGGGGGCGAGGGATGAGCAGTTCTTC. Its translation: CASSLTGARDEQFF.

This clonotype was detected only a few times. V gene TRBV29-1 combines with J gene TRBJ2-1; D gene unclear. Trimming stripped 3 bases from V and 7 bases from J, with 4 bases between. This CDR3 has 10 residues. CDR1 is SQVTM, CDR2 ANQGSEA, per germline. The CDR3 is CSVDKNEQFF. The CDR3, as DNA: TGCAGCGTTGACAAAAATGAGCAGTTCTTC.

The genes are TRBV2 and TRBJ2-7; 9 bases fit TRBD1. The CDR3 spans 14 residues. The V segment lost 8 bases and the J segment 1 base; nucleotides outside the gene matches: 6. CDR1 and CDR2 (germline): SNHLY, FYNNEI. CDR3 nucleotide sequence: TGTGCCAGCCGACAGGACAGGGGTTCCTACGAGCAGTACTTC. Translating gives CASRQDRGSYEQYF.

The chain links TRBV20-1 to TRBJ2-5; D not certain. The end of the DNA fits TRBJ2-7 better, so the J call may be wrong. CDR3 length: 13 residues. Germline values: CDR1 DFQATT, CDR2 SNEGSKA (reference sequence). CDR3 coding DNA: TGCAGTGCTAGAATCCCCGGAAACTACGAGCAGTACTTC. Amino acid sequence: CSARIPGNYEQYF.

The chain combines TRBV7-9 with TRBJ2-7; maybe TRBD2 (6 bases). Trimming cost V 5 bases and J 3 bases, with 23 bases left between them. The germline V gene encodes CDR1 SEHNR and CDR2 FQNEAQ (reference sequence). The CDR3 runs to 17 residues. CDR3 bases: TGTGCCAGCAGCCCCTCGGGCTTAGCGGAACACAACTACGAGCAGTACTTC. Protein sequence: CASSPSGLAEHNYEQYF.

This clonotype was recorded only once. The chain links TRBV10-3 to TRBJ2-7, with 11 bases fitting TRBD2. The V gene end was trimmed by 11 bases and the J gene end by 7 bases; junction bases not matched to a gene: 7. Germline V gene sequence: CDR1 ENHRY, CDR2 SYGVKD. The CDR3 is 12 residues long. The CDR3 coding sequence is TGTGCCGCCGCGGGGACTAGCGGAGAGCAGTACTTC. Encoded protein: CAAAGTSGEQYF.

The chain links TRBV11-2 to TRBJ2-1; D may be TRBD2 (5 bases). Germline V gene lookup returns CDR1 SGHAT and CDR2 FQNNGV. Trimming stripped 5 bases from V and 8 bases from J, with 28 bases between. CDR3 size: 18 residues. In nucleotides, the CDR3 is TGTGCCAGCAGCCCATCGAAATCTGGACTTCTAGTACGCGATGAGCAGTTCTTC. This gives the protein CASSPSKSGLLVRDEQFF.

V and J are TRBV10-3 and TRBJ2-5; weak D call: TRBD1 (7 bases). The germline gives CDR1 ENHRY, CDR2 SYGVKD. Deletions cut 0 bases from V and 11 bases from J, with 16 bases between. The CDR3 runs 14 residues. The CDR3 coding sequence is TGTGCCATCAGTGAGTCGGCTGACAGGGAGGAGCAGTACTTC. Amino acids: CAISESADREEQYF.

The chain is built from TRBV4-2 and TRBJ2-7; no reliable D call. The CDR3 sequence is 15 residues long. V gave up 2 bases and J gave up 1 base, with 12 bases separating them. CDR1 and CDR2 (germline): LGHNA, YNFKEQ. The CDR3 loop reads CASSQSHWTSYEQYF. DNA of the CDR3: TGTGCCAGCAGCCAATCCCATTGGACGTCCTACGAGCAGTACTTC.

The gene calls are TRBV5-5 and TRBJ2-7, with D perhaps matching TRBD1 (5 bases). CDR3 length: 12 amino acids. Germline V gene data show CDR1 as SGHKS and CDR2 as YYEKEE (reference sequence). Trimming shortened V by 4 bases and J by 6 bases, and 11 bases separated the two germline ends. In DNA, the CDR3 is TGTGCCAGCAGCCCGTGGGGCAGCGAGCAGTACTTC. Translating it yields CASSPWGSEQYF. Combining the CDR3 with reference TRBV5-5 and TRBJ2-7 gives the whole variable domain DAGVTQSPTHLIKTRGQQVTLRCSPISGHKSVSWYQQVLGQGPQFIFQYYEKEERGRGNFPDRFSARQFPNYSSELNVNALLLGDSALYLCASSPWGSEQYFGPGTRLTVT.

Notes on this clonotype: A junction boundary mismatches the germline segment, possibly from a read error. The CDR3 sequence: CASTLTPTSGGGSYEQYF. For the CDR3, the DNA is TGCGCCAGCACCTTGACCCCTACTAGCGGAGGAGGGTCCTACGAGCAGTACTTC. The chain employs TRBV5-1 and TRBJ2-7; TRBD2 agrees at 8 bases. This CDR3 contains 18 residues. CDR1 SGHRS and CDR2 YFSETQ come from the germline V gene.

This rearrangement joins TRBV14 to TRBJ2-1; perhaps TRBD2 as D (6 bases). The CDR3 is 15 residues long. The germline gives CDR1 SGHDN, CDR2 FVKESK. V lost 4 bases and J lost 3, with 13 bases in between. Here the CDR3 reads CASSPTGEIYNEQFF. For the CDR3, the DNA is TGTGCCAGCAGCCCAACGGGGGAGATCTACAATGAGCAGTTCTTC.

This clonotype was recorded a few times. CDR3 residues: CASGTSSSSYEQYF. CDR3 DNA: TGTGCCAGCGGGACCTCCTCGAGCTCCTACGAGCAGTACTTC. The J gene is TRBJ2-7, the V gene TRBV7-9; D is possibly TRBD1 or TRBD2 (5 bases each). The CDR3 runs 14 residues. Germline lookup yields CDR1 SEHNR and CDR2 FQNEAQ (reference sequence). V shed 8 bases and J shed 0 bases, with 14 bases lying between them.

This clonotype was detected only once. The chain has TRBV7-6 and TRBJ2-6; a possible D gene is TRBD1 (5 bases). The CDR3 contains 18 residues. Looked up from germline, CDR1 is SGHVS and CDR2 is FNYEAQ. Trimming took 5 bases from V and 2 from J, leaving 19 bases between them. CDR3 in amino acids: CASSPAFGQGTGANVLTF. Here the CDR3 DNA reads TGTGCCAGCAGCCCCGCCTTTGGTCAGGGTACTGGGGCCAACGTCCTGACTTTC.